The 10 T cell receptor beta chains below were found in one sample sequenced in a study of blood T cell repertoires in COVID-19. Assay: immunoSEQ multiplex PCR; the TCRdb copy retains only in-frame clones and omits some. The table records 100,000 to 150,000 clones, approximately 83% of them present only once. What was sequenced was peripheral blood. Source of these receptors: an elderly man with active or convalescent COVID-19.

As DNA, the CDR3 is TGTGCCAGTAGTACGTTGTTAGGGGCCTACACTGAAGCTTTCTTT. Translated: CASSTLLGAYTEAFF. The chain employs TRBV19 and TRBJ1-1, with D perhaps TRBD1 (5 bases). The V and J ends lost 4 bases and 3 bases respectively, with 15 bases between them. Looked up from germline, CDR1 is LNHDA and CDR2 is SQIVND (reference sequence). The CDR3 has 15 residues.

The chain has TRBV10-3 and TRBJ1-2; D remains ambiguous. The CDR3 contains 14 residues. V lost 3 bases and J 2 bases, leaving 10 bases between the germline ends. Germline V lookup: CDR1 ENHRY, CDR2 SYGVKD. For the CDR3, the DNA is TGTGCCATCAGTGATTTTACAGACAACTATGGCTACACCTTC. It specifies CAISDFTDNYGYTF.

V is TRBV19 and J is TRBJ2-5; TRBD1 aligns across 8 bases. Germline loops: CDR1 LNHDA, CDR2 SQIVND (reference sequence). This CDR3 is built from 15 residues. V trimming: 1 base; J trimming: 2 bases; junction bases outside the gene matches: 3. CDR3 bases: TGTGCCAGTAGTATAGGAAACAGGGGGCAAGAGACCCAGTACTTC. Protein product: CASSIGNRGQETQYF.

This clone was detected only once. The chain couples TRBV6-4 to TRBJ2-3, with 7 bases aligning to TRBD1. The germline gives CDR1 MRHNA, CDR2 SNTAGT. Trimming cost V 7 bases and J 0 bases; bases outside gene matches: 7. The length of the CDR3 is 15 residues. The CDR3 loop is CASITDRTSTDTQYF. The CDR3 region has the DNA TGTGCCAGCATCACGGACAGGACTAGCACAGATACGCAGTATTTT.

The CDR3: CATSRAATTGGTEAFF. The DNA for the CDR3 is TGTGCCACCAGCAGAGCGGCGACGACTGGCGGCACTGAAGCTTTCTTT. The rearrangement joins TRBV15 to TRBJ1-1; unclear D gene. Trimming took 1 base from V and 4 from J, leaving 16 bases between them. Germline lookup yields CDR1 LNHNV and CDR2 YYDKDF (reference sequence). The CDR3 length is 16 residues.

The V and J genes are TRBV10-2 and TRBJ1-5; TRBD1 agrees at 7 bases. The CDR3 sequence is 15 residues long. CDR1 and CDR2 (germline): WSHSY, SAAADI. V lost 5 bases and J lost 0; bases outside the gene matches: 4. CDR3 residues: CASSPGTASNQPQHF. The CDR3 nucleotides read TGCGCCAGCAGTCCTGGGACAGCTAGCAATCAGCCCCAGCATTTT.

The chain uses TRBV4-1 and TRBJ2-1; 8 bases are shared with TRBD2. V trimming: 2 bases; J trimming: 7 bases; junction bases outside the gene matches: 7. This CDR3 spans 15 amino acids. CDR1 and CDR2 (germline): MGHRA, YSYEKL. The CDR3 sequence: CASSQIAGLINEQFF. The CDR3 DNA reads TGCGCCAGCAGCCAAATAGCGGGACTCATAAATGAGCAGTTCTTC.

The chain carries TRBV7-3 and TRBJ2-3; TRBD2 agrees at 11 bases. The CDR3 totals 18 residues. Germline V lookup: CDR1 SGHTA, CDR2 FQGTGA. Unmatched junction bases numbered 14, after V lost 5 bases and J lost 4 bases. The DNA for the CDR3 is TGTGCCAGCAGCCCCCGAGTAGCGGGAGGGCCAGGGGCAGATACGCAGTATTTT. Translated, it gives CASSPRVAGGPGADTQYF.

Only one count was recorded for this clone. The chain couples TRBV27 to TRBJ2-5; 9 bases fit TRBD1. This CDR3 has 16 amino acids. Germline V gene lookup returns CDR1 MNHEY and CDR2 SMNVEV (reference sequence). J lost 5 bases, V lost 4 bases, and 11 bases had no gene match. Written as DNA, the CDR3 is TGTGCCAGCAGTTCGGACAGGGGTGGTGTTCCTGAGACCCAGTACTTC. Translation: CASSSDRGGVPETQYF.

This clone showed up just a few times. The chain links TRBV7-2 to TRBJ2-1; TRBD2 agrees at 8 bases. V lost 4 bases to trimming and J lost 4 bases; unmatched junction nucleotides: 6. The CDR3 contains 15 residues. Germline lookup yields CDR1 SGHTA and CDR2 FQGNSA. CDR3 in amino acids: CASSYSGAFYNEQFF. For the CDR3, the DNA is TGTGCCAGCAGCTATAGCGGGGCCTTTTACAATGAGCAGTTCTTC.